What follows are 11 T cell receptor beta chains derived from one specimen sequenced in a study of blood T cells in healthy people across ages. The use of a sample-barcoded 5' primer and a J-beta primer mix characterized a second PCR of roughly 6 to 12 cycles. TCRdb re-derived calls from the 5' RACE reads in MiXCR, one entry per CDR3 protein. The profile shows 1,800,000 or so distinct CDR3 sequences, more than 35% of them singletons. Sequenced material: blood. Receptors originate from a human donor in good health.

This sequence joins TRBV12-3 or TRBV12-4 and TRBJ1-1, with 9 bases aligning to TRBD1. V shed 7 bases, J shed 5 bases, and the junction held 14 bases outside the gene matches. The CDR3 covers 16 residues. The DNA of the CDR3 is TGTGCCAGCACTCCGGGACAGGGTCGTGGTGGGACTGAAGCTTTCTTT. As protein: CASTPGQGRGGTEAFF.

This clonotype appeared a few times. This chain connects TRBV20-1 to TRBJ2-5; 7 positions match TRBD2. CDR1 and CDR2 from the germline V gene are DFQATT and SNEGSKA (reference sequence). The CDR3 covers 16 residues. Trimming at V came to 3 bases and at J to 7 bases, leaving 17 bases not matched to a gene. The CDR3 region has the DNA TGCAGTGCTAGTGGGGGGGGACTCCCCGTAATAGGGACCCAGTACTTC. This codes for CSASGGGLPVIGTQYF.

The chain carries TRBV12-3 or TRBV12-4 and TRBJ2-5; the D call may be TRBD1 or TRBD2 (5 bases each). This CDR3 has 16 amino acids. With 6 bases removed from V and 4 bases from J, the gap between germline ends came to 21 bases. The CDR3 DNA reads as TGTGCCAGCAGGCTGGGCCGGAAGGGGAGTGGAGAGACCCAGTACTTC. Residues: CASRLGRKGSGETQYF.

The rearrangement joins TRBV11-1 to TRBJ2-3, with D unresolved. Germline lookup yields CDR1 SGHAT and CDR2 FQDESV (reference sequence). The ends were cut back, 3 bases at V and 4 bases at J, with 11 bases in the middle. The CDR3 contains 14 residues. The DNA for the CDR3 is TGTGCCAGCAGCTTTCAGATAAAGCCAGATACGCAGTATTTT. It specifies CASSFQIKPDTQYF.

The chain couples TRBV4-2 to TRBJ2-1; 8 nucleotides line up with TRBD1. The J segment lost 2 bases and the V segment lost 2 bases, leaving 5 bases of the junction unmatched. The CDR3 contains 16 residues. Germline CDR1 LGHNA, CDR2 YNFKEQ. CDR3 protein: CASSQTGGIAYNEQFF. The CDR3 DNA reads TGTGCCAGCAGCCAAACAGGGGGGATCGCCTACAATGAGCAGTTCTTC.

CDR3 protein: CASSPGGATLRGYTF. The CDR3 nucleotides are TGTGCCAGCAGCCCCGGAGGAGCTACCTTGCGGGGCTACACCTTC. V gene TRBV12-3 or TRBV12-4 combines with J gene TRBJ1-2; D unresolved. This CDR3 has 15 amino acids. With 6 bases removed from V and 8 bases from J, the gap between germline ends came to 22 bases.

This clonotype has more than one count but fewer than ten. The rearrangement links TRBV10-3 to TRBJ2-3; D uncertain. The CDR3 is 13 amino acids. Germline V CDR1 and CDR2: ENHRY, SYGVKD. Trimming removed 6 bases from V and 4 bases from J, with 11 bases in between. The CDR3, as DNA: TGTGCCATCAGCCAGCAGATCCCAGATACGCAGTATTTT. Protein sequence: CAISQQIPDTQYF.

The rearrangement joins TRBV28 to TRBJ1-6, with no clear D. Trimming pared 5 bases from V and 8 bases from J, leaving 10 bases between. The CDR3 is 13 amino acids. Per the germline V gene, CDR1 is MDHEN and CDR2 is SYDVKM. The CDR3, as DNA: TGTGCCAGCAGTCGACCCGACTATTCACCCCTCCACTTT. This sequence encodes CASSRPDYSPLHF. Full variable domain (outside the CDR3, taken from reference TRBV28 and TRBJ1-6): DVKVTQSSRYLVKRTGEKVFLECVQDMDHENMFWYRQDPGLGLRLIYFSYDVKMKEKGDIPEGYSVSREKKERFSLILESASTNQTSMYLCASSRPDYSPLHFGNGTRLTVT.

The sample holds a few counts of this clonotype. The chain couples TRBV7-9 to TRBJ2-7; 7 nucleotides line up with TRBD1. The CDR3 totals 16 residues. Germline assignment: CDR1 SEHNR and CDR2 FQNEAQ (reference sequence). Unmatched junction bases numbered 10, after V lost 4 bases and J lost 1 base. The CDR3 nucleotides are TGTGCCAGCAGCTATTCCACAAGACAGGGTTCCTACGAGCAGTACTTC. Translation gives CASSYSTRQGSYEQYF.

For this clonotype: Germline is not matched at one junction end, which may reflect a read error. The chain joins TRBV12-5 to TRBJ2-1, with a weak D call TRBD2 (7 bases). Per the germline V gene, CDR1 is LGHNT and CDR2 is FRNRAP. The length of the CDR3 is 15 residues. CDR3 DNA: TGTGCTAGTGGCTTGGGGGCGGAGCGGGGCAATGAGCAGTTCTTC. Protein product: CASGLGAERGNEQFF.

The gene calls are TRBV5-1 and TRBJ1-5; the D is unclear. In germline, CDR1 is SGHRS, CDR2 YFSETQ. The CDR3 is 15 amino acids. Trimming took 0 bases from V and 1 from J, leaving 8 bases between them. The CDR3 reads CASSLEGMSNQPQHF. For the CDR3, the DNA is TGCGCCAGCAGCTTGGAAGGGATGAGCAATCAGCCCCAGCATTTT.